Listed here is a single TCR beta chain. TCRdb keeps only in-frame clones here, not all; method: immunoSEQ multiplex PCR. Among about 250,000 clones listed, about 88% were seen once. Germline loops: CDR1 LNHDA, CDR2 SQIVND (reference sequence). Trimming pared 10 bases from V and 7 bases from J, leaving 16 bases between. The CDR3 is 12 residues long. This sample was taken from a study of blood T cell repertoires in COVID-19. The sequencing sample was made of PBMCs or T cells enriched from blood (not recorded which). V is TRBV19 and J is TRBJ1-1; the D gene is possibly TRBD1 (6 bases). The sequence came from a woman aged 45-65 years who had recovered from COVID-19. In DNA, the CDR3 is TGTGCCACCGTAGACAGGCGACATGAAGCTTTCTTT. It translates to CATVDRRHEAFF.